This TCR beta chain appears in the sequencing data of a study of blood T cell repertoires in COVID-19. Overall study context: Sites across the United States, Italy and Spain contributed samples from acute and convalescent COVID-19. Sources were T cells, B-cell-depleted T cells, or PBMCs; the material itself was cDNA or gDNA.

Here immunoSEQ multiplex PCR was the method, and the copy in TCRdb shows in-frame clones only, minus some. The data hold about 240,000 clones, with roughly nine tenths observed a single time. Trimming stripped 7 bases from V and 6 bases from J, with 16 bases between. The CDR3 runs 15 residues. The germline V gene has CDR1 PRHDT and CDR2 FYEKMQ (reference sequence). This sequence was found in a man between 60 and 70 years old who had recovered from COVID-19. V gene TRBV13 combines with J gene TRBJ1-6, with D possibly being TRBD1 (6 bases). The specimen sequenced was peripheral blood. The DNA of the CDR3 is TGTGCCAGCACCTCCGAAGGGGGATTTAATTCACCCCTCCACTTT. Translation: CASTSEGGFNSPLHF.